The source of this T cell receptor (beta chain) is a study of beta chain features in type 1 diabetes. As every portion of the isolated RNA was reverse transcribed, the sequencing read expressed TCRB transcripts. Using immunoSEQ multiplex PCR, the repertoire was profiled, and TCRdb retains in-frame clones only, with some absent. This sample has about 320,000 clones, with roughly 15% found just once. V gave up 2 bases and J gave up 6 bases; unmatched junction bases: 7. This CDR3 region has 15 residues. CDR1 is SGHAT, CDR2 FQNNGV, per germline. The chain links TRBV11-2 to TRBJ1-3; 7 positions match TRBD1. Sequencing was performed on central memory CD4+ T cells from blood. The sequence was obtained from a man aged 30 to 39 in good health. DNA for the CDR3: TGTGCCAGCAGCTTACAGGGACAGCTGAAAAACACCATATATTTT. It translates to CASSLQGQLKNTIYF.